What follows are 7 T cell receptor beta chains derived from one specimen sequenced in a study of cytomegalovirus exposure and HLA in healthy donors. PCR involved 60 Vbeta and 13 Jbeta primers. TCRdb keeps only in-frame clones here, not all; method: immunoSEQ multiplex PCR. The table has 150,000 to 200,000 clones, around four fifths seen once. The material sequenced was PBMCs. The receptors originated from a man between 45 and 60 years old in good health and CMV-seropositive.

The CDR3 region is CASRAGKEKLFF. CDR3 bases: TGTGCCAGCAGGGCAGGGAAAGAAAAACTGTTTTTT. This chain links TRBV28 with TRBJ1-4; tentative D call: TRBD1 (5 bases). V lost 6 bases and J lost 8, with 10 bases in between. The CDR3 has 12 residues. CDR1 is MDHEN and CDR2 is SYDVKM in the germline V gene.

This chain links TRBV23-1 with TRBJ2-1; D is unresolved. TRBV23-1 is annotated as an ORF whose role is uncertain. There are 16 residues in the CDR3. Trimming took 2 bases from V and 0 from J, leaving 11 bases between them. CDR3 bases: TGCGCCAGCAGTCAACCTCAGCGTAGCTCCTACAATGAGCAGTTCTTC. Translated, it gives CASSQPQRSSYNEQFF.

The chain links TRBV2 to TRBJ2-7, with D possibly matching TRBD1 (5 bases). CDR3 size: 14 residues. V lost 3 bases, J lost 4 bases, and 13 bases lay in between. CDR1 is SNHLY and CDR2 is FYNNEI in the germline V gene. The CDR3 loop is CASSDSRVVYEQYF. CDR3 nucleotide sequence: TGTGCCAGCAGTGATTCCAGGGTAGTATACGAGCAGTACTTC.

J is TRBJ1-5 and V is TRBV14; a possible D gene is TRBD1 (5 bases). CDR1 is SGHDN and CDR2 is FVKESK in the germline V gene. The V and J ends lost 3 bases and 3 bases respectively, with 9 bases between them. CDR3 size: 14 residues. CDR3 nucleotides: TGTGCCAGCAGCCACGCGGGGGTCAATCAGCCCCAGCATTTT. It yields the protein CASSHAGVNQPQHF.

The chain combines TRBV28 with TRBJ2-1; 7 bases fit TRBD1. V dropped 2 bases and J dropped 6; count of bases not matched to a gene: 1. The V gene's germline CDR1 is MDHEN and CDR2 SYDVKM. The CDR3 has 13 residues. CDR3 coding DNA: TGTGCCAGCAGTTTAGCAGGGGGCAATGAGCAGTTCTTC. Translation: CASSLAGGNEQFF.

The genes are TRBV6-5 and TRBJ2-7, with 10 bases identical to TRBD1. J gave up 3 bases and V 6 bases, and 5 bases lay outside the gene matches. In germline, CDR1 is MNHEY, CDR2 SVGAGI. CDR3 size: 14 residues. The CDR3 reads CASSPGTGDYEQYF. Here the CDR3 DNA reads TGTGCCAGCAGCCCCGGGACAGGGGACTACGAGCAGTACTTC.

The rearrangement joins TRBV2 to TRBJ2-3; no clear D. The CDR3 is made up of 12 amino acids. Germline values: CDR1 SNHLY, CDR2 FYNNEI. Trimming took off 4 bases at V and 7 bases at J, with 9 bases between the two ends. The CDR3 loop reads CASSATKHTQYF. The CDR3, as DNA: TGTGCCAGCAGTGCCACGAAGCATACGCAGTATTTT.